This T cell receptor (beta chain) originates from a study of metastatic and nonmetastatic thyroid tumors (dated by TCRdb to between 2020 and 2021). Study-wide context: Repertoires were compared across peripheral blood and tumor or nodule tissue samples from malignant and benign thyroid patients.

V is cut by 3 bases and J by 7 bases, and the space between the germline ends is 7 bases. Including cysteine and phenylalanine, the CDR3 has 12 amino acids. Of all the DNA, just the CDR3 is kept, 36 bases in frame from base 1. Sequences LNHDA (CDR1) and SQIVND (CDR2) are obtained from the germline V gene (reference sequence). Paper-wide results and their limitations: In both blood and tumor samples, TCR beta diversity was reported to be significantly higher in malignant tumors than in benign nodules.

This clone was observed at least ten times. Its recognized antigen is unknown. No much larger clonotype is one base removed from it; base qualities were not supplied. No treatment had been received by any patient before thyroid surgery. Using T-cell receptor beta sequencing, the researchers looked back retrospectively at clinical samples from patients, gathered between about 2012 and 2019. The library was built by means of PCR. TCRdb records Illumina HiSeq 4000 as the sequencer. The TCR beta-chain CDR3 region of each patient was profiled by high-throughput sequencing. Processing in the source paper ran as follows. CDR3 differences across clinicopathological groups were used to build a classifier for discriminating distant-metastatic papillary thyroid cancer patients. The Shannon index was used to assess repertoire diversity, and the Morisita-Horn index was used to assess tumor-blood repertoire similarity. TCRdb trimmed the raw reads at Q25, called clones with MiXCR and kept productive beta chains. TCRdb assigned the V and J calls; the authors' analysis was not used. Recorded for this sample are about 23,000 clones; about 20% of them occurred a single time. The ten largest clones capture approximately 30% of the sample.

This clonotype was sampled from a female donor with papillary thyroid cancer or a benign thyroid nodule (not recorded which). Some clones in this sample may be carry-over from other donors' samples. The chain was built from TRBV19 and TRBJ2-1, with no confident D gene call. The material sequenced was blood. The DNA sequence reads TGTGCCAGTAGTATTACGCGTAATGAGCAGTTCTTC. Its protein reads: CASSITRNEQFF.